This TCR beta chain came from a study of blood T cell repertoires in COVID-19. Across the study: Some COVID-19 samples were acute and others convalescent; all came from the United States, Italy and Spain.

Germline CDR1 ENHRY, CDR2 SYGVKD. Trimming removed 3 bases from V and 2 bases from J; junction bases left unmatched: 4. The CDR3 extends over 15 amino acids. Method: immunoSEQ multiplex PCR; TCRdb's copy keeps in-frame clones and lacks some. The sample yields about 150,000 clones, roughly 84% seen once. Sequencing was performed on peripheral blood. The receptor was derived from a human donor with acute or convalescent COVID-19. The donor label of this sample is uncertain. This rearrangement joins TRBV10-3 to TRBJ2-7, with TRBD1 matching 10 bases. The DNA of the CDR3 is TGTGCCATCAGTGAACCCGGGACAGGGGCCTACGAGCAGTACTTC. Protein sequence: CAISEPGTGAYEQYF.